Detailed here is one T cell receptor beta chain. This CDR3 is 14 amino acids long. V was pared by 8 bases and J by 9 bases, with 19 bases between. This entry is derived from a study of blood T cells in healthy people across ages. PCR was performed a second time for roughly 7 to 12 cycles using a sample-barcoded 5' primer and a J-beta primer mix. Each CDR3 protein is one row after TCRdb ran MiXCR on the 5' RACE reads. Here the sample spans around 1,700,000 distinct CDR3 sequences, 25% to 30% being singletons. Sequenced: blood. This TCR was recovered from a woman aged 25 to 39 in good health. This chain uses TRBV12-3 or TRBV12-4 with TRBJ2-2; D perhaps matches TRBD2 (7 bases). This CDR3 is CASLDRGGERELFF. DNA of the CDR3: TGTGCCAGCCTGGATCGAGGGGGGGAGCGGGAGCTGTTTTTT.